This TCR beta chain was identified during a study of blood T cell repertoires in COVID-19. Study overall: PBMCs, B-cell-depleted T cells, or T cells provided the cDNA or gDNA that made up the material.

Germline loops: CDR1 LNHNV, CDR2 YYDKDF (reference sequence). CDR3 size: 16 residues. Trimming took 0 bases from V and 4 from J, leaving 12 bases between them. Generated by immunoSEQ multiplex PCR, the TCRdb table keeps only in-frame clones and is missing some. The data hold 250,000 to 350,000 clones, with about 80% observed a single time. Seattle participants joined during active infection and were tracked over time. The sequence came from a person aged 70 to 80 with COVID-19, enrolled during active disease. This rearrangement joins TRBV15 to TRBJ1-4; tentative D call: TRBD1 (6 bases). Sample: peripheral blood. The CDR3 DNA reads TGTGCCACCAGCAGAGATAGGGGAGGGGGTAATGAAAAACTGTTTTTT. It codes for CATSRDRGGGNEKLFF.